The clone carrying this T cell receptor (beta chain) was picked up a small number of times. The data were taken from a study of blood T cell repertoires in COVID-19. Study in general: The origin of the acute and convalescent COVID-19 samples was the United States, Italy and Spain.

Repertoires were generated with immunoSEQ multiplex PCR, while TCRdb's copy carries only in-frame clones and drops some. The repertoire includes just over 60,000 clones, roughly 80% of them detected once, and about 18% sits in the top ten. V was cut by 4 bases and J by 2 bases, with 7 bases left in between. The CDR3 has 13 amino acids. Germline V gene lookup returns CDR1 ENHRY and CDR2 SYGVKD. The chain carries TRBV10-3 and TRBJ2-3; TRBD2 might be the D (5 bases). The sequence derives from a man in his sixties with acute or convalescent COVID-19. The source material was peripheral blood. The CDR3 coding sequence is TGTGCCATCAGTGGGGAGCTCACAGATACGCAGTATTTT. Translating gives CAISGELTDTQYF.